This TCR beta chain originates from a study of blood T cell repertoires in COVID-19. Study context: PBMCs, B-cell-depleted T cells, or T cells were the source of the cDNA or gDNA that made up the material.

This clone has more than one count but fewer than ten. Using immunoSEQ multiplex PCR, the repertoire was profiled, and TCRdb retains in-frame clones only, with some absent. The table has fewer than 200,000 clones, approximately 79% seen once. Germline CDR1 SGHDN, CDR2 FVKESK. V lost 0 bases and J lost 8, with 4 bases in between. The length of the CDR3 is 11 residues. V and J are TRBV14 and TRBJ2-5; D unresolved. The clonotype comes from a woman of 80 years or more with acute or convalescent COVID-19. The specimen sequenced was peripheral blood. CDR3 bases: TGTGCCAGCAGCCAAGAGTTAACCCAGTACTTC. Translated, it gives CASSQELTQYF.